This T cell receptor beta chain was sequenced for a study of cytomegalovirus exposure and HLA in healthy donors. Between the trimmed V and J ends, which lost 8 bases and 10 bases, there was a span of 24 bases. There are 15 residues in the CDR3. Germline CDR1 is ENHRY and CDR2 is SYGVKD. The sample holds one count of this clone. No antigen is known for it. The PCR used 60 Vbeta and 13 Jbeta primers. This table comes from immunoSEQ multiplex PCR, and its TCRdb copy is limited to in-frame clones, with some not included. The repertoire consists of about 160,000 clones, with 78% occurring once and the leading ten covering approximately 3.1%. Study outcomes and limitations: HLA alleles were associated with fewer than 20,000 TCR beta sequences in a later analysis at 0.05 false discovery rate. A later analysis revealed that TCR association rates differed between HLA loci, peaking at DRB1 and bottoming out at HLA-C.

The sequencing input was PBMCs. The chain carries TRBV10-3 and TRBJ2-1, with unresolved D. The receptor's source is a woman in her thirties or forties in good health and CMV-seronegative. CDR3 sequence reads: CAIGPGGAWSGEQFF. DNA for the CDR3: TGTGCCATCGGCCCTGGCGGAGCTTGGAGTGGGGAGCAGTTCTTC.